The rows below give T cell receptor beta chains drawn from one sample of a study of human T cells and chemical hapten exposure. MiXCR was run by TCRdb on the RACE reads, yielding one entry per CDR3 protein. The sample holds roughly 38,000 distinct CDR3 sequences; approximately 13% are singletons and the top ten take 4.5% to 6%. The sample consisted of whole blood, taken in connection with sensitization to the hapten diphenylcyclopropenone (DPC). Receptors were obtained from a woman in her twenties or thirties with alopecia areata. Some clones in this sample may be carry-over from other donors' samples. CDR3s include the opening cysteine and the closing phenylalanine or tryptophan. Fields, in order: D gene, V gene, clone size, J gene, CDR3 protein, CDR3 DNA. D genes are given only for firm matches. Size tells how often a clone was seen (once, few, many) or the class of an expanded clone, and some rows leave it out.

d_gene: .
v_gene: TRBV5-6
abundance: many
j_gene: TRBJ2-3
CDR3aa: CASSLAFGTDTQYF
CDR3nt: TGTGCCAGCAGCTTGGCCTTCGGCACAGATACGCAGTATTTT

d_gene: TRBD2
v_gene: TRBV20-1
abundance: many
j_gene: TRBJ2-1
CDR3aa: CSAGTSGSMDEQFF
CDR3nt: TGCAGTGCCGGGACTAGCGGGAGTATGGATGAGCAGTTCTTC

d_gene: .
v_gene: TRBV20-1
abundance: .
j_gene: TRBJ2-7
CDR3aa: CSAGDHLSSYEQYF
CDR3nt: TGCAGTGCTGGAGACCATTTAAGCTCCTACGAGCAGTACTTC

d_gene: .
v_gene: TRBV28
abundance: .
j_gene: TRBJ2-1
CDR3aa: CATLGQVLYNEQFF
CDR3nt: TGTGCCACCTTGGGTCAGGTCCTCTACAATGAGCAGTTCTTC

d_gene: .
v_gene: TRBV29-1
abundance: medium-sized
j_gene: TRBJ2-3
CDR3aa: CSVGVSSSTDTQYF
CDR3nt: TGCAGCGTTGGCGTCTCTAGCAGCACAGATACGCAGTATTTT

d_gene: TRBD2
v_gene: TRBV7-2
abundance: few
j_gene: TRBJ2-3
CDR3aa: CASRTGATSGRASTQYF
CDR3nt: TGTGCCAGTCGGACAGGCGCAACTAGCGGGAGGGCCAGCACGCAGTATTTT

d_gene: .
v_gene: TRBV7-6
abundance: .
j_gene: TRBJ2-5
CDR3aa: CASTKLPGTSQETQYF
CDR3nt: TGTGCCAGCACCAAACTACCCGGGACTTCACAAGAGACCCAGTACTTC

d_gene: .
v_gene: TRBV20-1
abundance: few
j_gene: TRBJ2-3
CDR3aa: CSARRGPSTDTQYF
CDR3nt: TGCAGTGCTAGACGAGGTCCGAGCACAGATACGCAGTATTTT

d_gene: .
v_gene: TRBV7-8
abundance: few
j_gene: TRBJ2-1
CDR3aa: CASSSPLGSYNEQFF
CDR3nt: TGTGCCAGCAGCTCACCGCTAGGATCCTACAATGAGCAGTTCTTC

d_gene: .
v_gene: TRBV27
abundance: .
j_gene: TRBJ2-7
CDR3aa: CASSPKGGYEQYF
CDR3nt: TGTGCCAGCAGCCCAAAGGGGGGCTACGAGCAGTACTTC

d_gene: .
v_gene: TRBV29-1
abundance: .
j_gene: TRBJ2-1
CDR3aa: CSVPRGRASYNEQFF
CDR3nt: TGCAGCGTTCCCCGAGGCAGGGCCTCCTACAATGAGCAGTTCTTC

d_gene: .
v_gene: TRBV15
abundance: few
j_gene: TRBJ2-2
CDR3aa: CATSRAAGRDGELFF
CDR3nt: TGTGCCACCAGCAGAGCGGCGGGCCGTGATGGGGAGCTGTTTTTT

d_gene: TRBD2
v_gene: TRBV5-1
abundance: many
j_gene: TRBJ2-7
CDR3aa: CASSFSGSRSYEQYF
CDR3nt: TGCGCCAGCAGCTTTAGCGGGAGTAGGTCCTACGAGCAGTACTTC

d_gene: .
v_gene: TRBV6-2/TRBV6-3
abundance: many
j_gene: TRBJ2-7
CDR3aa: CASSEPPRRNEQYF
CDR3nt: TGTGCCAGCAGTGAGCCCCCTCGGAGGAACGAGCAGTACTTC

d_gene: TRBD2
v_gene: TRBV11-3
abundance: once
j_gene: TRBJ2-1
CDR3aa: CASQSGIYNEQIF
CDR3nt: TGTGCCTCCCAGAGCGGGATCTACAATGAGCAGATCTTC

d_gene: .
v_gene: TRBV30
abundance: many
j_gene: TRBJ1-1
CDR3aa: CAWSVLIRGEREF
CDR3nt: TGTGCCTGGAGTGTATTAATTAGGGGGGAACGGGAGTTT

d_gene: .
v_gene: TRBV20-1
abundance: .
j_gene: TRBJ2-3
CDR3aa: CSTKTGTDTQYF
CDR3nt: TGCAGTACAAAGACAGGAACAGATACGCAGTATTTT

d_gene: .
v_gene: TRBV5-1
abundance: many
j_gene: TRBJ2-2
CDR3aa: CASSQLRGTNTGELFF
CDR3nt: TGCGCCAGCAGCCAATTGAGAGGAACGAACACCGGGGAGCTGTTTTTT

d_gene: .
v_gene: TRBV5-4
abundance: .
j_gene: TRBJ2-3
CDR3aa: CASSRAYSTDTQYF
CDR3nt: TGTGCCAGCAGCCGGGCTTATTCCACAGATACGCAGTATTTT

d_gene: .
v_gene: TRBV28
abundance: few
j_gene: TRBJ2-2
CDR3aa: CASSSPTPASTGELFF
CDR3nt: TGTGCCAGCAGTTCACCCACACCCGCCTCGACCGGGGAGCTGTTTTTT

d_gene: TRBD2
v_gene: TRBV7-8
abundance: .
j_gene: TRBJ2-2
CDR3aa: CASSFGTSGRYGGELFF
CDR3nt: TGTGCCAGCAGCTTTGGGACTAGCGGGAGGTACGGCGGGGAGCTGTTTTTT

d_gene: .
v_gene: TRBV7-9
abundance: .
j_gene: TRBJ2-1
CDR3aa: CASSSSSGRGSYNEQFF
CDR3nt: TGTGCCAGCAGCTCCTCAAGCGGACGCGGCTCCTACAATGAGCAGTTCTTC

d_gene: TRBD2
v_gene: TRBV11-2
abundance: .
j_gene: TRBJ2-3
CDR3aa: CASSRTSGRARDPYF
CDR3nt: TGTGCCAGCAGTCGGACTAGCGGGAGGGCCCGGGATCCGTATTTT

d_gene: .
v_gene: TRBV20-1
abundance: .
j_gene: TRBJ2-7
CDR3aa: CSATGHEQYF
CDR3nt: TGCAGTGCTACCGGGCACGAGCAGTACTTC

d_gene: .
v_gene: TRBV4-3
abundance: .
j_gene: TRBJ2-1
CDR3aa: CASSQERDPQNGQFF
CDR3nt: TGCGCCAGCAGCCAAGAGAGGGATCCCCAGAATGGCCAGTTCTTC

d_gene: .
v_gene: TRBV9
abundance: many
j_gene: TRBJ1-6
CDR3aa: CASSAQRNSPLHF
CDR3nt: TGTGCCAGCAGCGCCCAACGAAATTCACCCCTCCACTTT

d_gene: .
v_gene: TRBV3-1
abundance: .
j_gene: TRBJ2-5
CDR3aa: CASSQAQGSETQYF
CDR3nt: TGTGCCAGCAGCCAAGCGCAGGGTTCAGAGACCCAGTACTTC

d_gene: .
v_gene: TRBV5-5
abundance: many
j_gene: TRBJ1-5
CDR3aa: CASSFGGSNQPQHF
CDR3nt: TGTGCCAGCAGCTTCGGAGGGTCCAATCAGCCCCAGCATTTT

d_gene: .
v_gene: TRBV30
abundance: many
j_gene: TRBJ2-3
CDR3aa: CAWSVRLRDTQYF
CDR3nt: TGTGCCTGGAGTGTACGCCTTAGGGATACGCAGTATTTT

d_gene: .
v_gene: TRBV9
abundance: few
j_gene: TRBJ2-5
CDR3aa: CASSVGWQETQYF
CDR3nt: TGTGCCAGCAGCGTTGGGTGGCAAGAGACCCAGTACTTC

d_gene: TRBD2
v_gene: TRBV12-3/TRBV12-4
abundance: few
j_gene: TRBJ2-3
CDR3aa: CASSLAPGGGLAGQGADTQYF
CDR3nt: TGTGCCAGCAGTTTAGCGCCCGGGGGGGGACTAGCGGGCCAAGGGGCAGATACGCAGTATTTT

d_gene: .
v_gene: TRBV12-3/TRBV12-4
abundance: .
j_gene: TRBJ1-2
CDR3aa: CASSPTGMPYGYTF
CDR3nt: TGTGCCAGCAGCCCTACAGGGATGCCCTATGGCTACACCTTC